This paragraph covers one T cell receptor beta chain sequence. These data belong to a study of regulatory T cells in long-lasting Graves disease. There are 13 residues in the CDR3. Germline assignment: CDR1 MGHDK and CDR2 SYGVNS. V lost 2 bases to trimming and J lost 5 bases, with 9 bases between them. Sample time point: persistent/refractory GD, antithyroid drugs over 5 years with positive TRAb. PBMC RNA was the source of the TCR library. CDR3-region Arm-PCR and iRepertoire HTBI primers produced the TCR beta libraries. Each CDR3 protein gets one entry after TCRdb re-called the multiplex PCR reads with MiXCR. The sample yields some 370,000 distinct CDR3 sequences, less than 25% seen once.

The chain employs TRBV25-1 and TRBJ2-5; D is unclear. The material was peripheral blood mononuclear cells (PBMCs), obtained when the disease was refractory, from a patient treated with antithyroid drugs. The source is a female donor with Graves disease. CDR3 sequence reads: CASSEENRETQYF. The CDR3 region has the DNA TGTGCCAGCAGTGAAGAGAATAGGGAGACCCAGTACTTC.